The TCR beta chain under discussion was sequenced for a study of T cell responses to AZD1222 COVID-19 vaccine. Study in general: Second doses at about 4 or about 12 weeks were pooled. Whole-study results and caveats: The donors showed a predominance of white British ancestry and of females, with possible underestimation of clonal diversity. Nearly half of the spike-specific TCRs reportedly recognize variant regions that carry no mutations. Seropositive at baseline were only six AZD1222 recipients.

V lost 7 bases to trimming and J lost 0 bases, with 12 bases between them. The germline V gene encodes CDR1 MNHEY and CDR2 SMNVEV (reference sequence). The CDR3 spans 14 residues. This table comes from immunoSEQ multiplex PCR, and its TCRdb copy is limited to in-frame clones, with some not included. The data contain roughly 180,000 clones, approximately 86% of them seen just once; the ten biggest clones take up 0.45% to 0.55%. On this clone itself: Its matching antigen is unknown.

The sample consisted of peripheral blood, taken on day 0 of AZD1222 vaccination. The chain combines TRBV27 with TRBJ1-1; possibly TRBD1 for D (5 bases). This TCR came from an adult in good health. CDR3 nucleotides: TGTGCCAGCAAACCCGGCAGGGTGAACACTGAAGCTTTCTTT. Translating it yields CASKPGRVNTEAFF.